The 12 T cell receptor beta chains reported below all come from one sample, sequenced in a study of blood T cell repertoires in COVID-19 (dated by TCRdb to between 2020 and 2021). Preparation of the library involved the immunoSEQ multiplex PCR assay. TCRdb holds this immuneACCESS table with in-frame rearrangements only. Some clones are missing; in checked studies, unresolved V genes explain under half, and the rest has no known cause. For this sample there are about 58,000 clones; 85% to 90% appear just once. The ten largest clones take up around 4.5% of the sample. The sample was peripheral blood. The origin of the receptors is a man aged 40-50 years with active COVID-19.

The chain is built from TRBV3-1 (or the pseudogene TRBV3-2) and TRBJ2-1; D is perhaps TRBD1 (6 bases). Germline values: CDR1 LGHDT, CDR2 YNNKEL (reference sequence). V was cut by 4 bases and J by 9 bases, with 13 bases left in between. This CDR3 spans 13 amino acids. The CDR3 region is CASSPTGLGEQFF. The CDR3 bases are TGTGCCAGCAGCCCCACAGGGTTGGGTGAGCAGTTCTTC.

The chain links TRBV15 to TRBJ2-3; TRBD2 matches at 7 bases. Germline V gene sequence: CDR1 LNHNV, CDR2 YYDKDF (reference sequence). V lost 1 base and J lost 2; bases outside the gene matches: 3. The CDR3 is made up of 15 amino acids. Here the CDR3 reads CATSRVGDYTDTQYF. As DNA, the CDR3 is TGTGCCACCAGCAGAGTAGGGGACTACACAGATACGCAGTATTTT.

The CDR3 DNA reads TGTGCCAGCAGTCTACTACTCTACAATGAGCAGTTCTTC. Protein product: CASSLLLYNEQFF. The chain links TRBV6-5 to TRBJ2-1; D unclear. The V end lost 5 bases, the J end lost 3 bases, and 8 bases lay between the germline ends. The CDR3 runs 13 residues. The germline CDR1 and CDR2 sequences are MNHEY and SVGAGI.

This clone occurred once. The chain employs TRBV5-1 and TRBJ2-7, with D perhaps TRBD2 (6 bases). The germline V and J ends were trimmed by 1 base and 2 bases, with 10 bases remaining between them. This CDR3 has 14 amino acids. Per the germline V gene, CDR1 is SGHRS and CDR2 is YFSETQ. The CDR3 loop is CASSLFSGAYEQYF. For the CDR3, the DNA is TGCGCCAGCAGCTTGTTTAGCGGAGCCTACGAGCAGTACTTC.

V is TRBV12-3 or TRBV12-4 and J is TRBJ1-2; D unresolved. V was pared by 6 bases and J by 3 bases, with 11 bases between. The CDR3 totals 13 residues. The DNA for the CDR3 is TGTGCCAGCAGGACGGGGAAAGACTATGGCTACACCTTC. This translates into CASRTGKDYGYTF.

The CDR3 sequence is CASSLTTQVRGANTGELFF. The CDR3 DNA sequence: TGTGCCAGCTCACTGACGACCCAGGTTCGGGGAGCGAACACCGGGGAGCTGTTTTTT. The chain links TRBV18 to TRBJ2-2, with D possibly matching TRBD2 (5 bases). Trimming removed 4 bases at V and 0 bases at J, with 21 bases between. This CDR3 is built from 19 residues. The germline gives CDR1 KGHSH, CDR2 LQKENI. Complete variable domain (other parts from reference TRBV18 and TRBJ2-2): NAGVMQNPRHLVRRRGQEARLRCSPMKGHSHVYWYRQLPEEGLKFMVYLQKENIIDESGMPKERFSAEFPKEGPSILRIQQVVRGDSAAYFCASSLTTQVRGANTGELFFGEGSRLTVL.

This clone has a handful of counts. The chain combines TRBV28 with TRBJ1-5, with D tentatively TRBD1 (6 bases). The CDR3 is 14 residues long. The V and J ends lost 5 bases and 6 bases respectively, with 14 bases between them. Germline V lookup: CDR1 MDHEN, CDR2 SYDVKM. The chain's CDR3 is CASSLQGGVQPQHF. Here the CDR3 DNA reads TGTGCCAGCAGTCTGCAAGGGGGGGTTCAGCCCCAGCATTTT. The whole variable domain, remainder taken from reference TRBV28 and TRBJ1-5, is DVKVTQSSRYLVKRTGEKVFLECVQDMDHENMFWYRQDPGLGLRLIYFSYDVKMKEKGDIPEGYSVSREKKERFSLILESASTNQTSMYLCASSLQGGVQPQHFGDGTRLSIL.

The chain carries TRBV18 and TRBJ1-1; D remains unclear. Trimming shortened V by 2 bases and J by 1 base, and 11 bases separated the two germline ends. Germline loops: CDR1 KGHSH, CDR2 LQKENI. The CDR3 contains 15 residues. For the CDR3, the DNA is TGTGCCAGCTCACCAAGTTCTAACAGGAACACTGAAGCTTTCTTT. It encodes CASSPSSNRNTEAFF.

The chain joins TRBV7-9 to TRBJ2-3; D remains ambiguous. The CDR3 covers 13 residues. Trimming stripped 0 bases from V and 6 bases from J, with 7 bases between. CDR1 is SEHNR and CDR2 is FQNEAQ in the germline V gene (reference sequence). The DNA for the CDR3 is TGTGCCAGCAGCTTAGCGTTCCTGGATACGCAGTATTTT. Translated, it gives CASSLAFLDTQYF. Drawing the rest from reference TRBV7-9 and TRBJ2-3, the complete variable domain is DTGVSQNPRHKITKRGQNVTFRCDPISEHNRLYWYRQTLGQGPEFLTYFQNEAQLEKSRLLSDRFSAERPKGSFSTLEIQRTEQGDSAMYLCASSLAFLDTQYFGPGTRLTVL.

This sequence joins TRBV25-1 and TRBJ1-5; tentative D call: TRBD1 (5 bases). The CDR3 has 16 residues. Trimming took off 7 bases at V and 6 bases at J, with 22 bases between the two ends. Germline CDR1 reads MGHDK; CDR2 reads SYGVNS. CDR3 sequence (DNA): TGTGCCAGCACTGGTTGTGGCCAGGGTAGGGGTCAGCCCCAGCATTTT. Protein product: CASTGCGQGRGQPQHF. The full variable domain, rest sourced from reference TRBV25-1 and TRBJ1-5, is EADIYQTPRYLVIGTGKKITLECSQTMGHDKMYWYQQDPGMELHLIHYSYGVNSTEKGDLSSESTVSRIRTEHFPLTLESARPSHTSQYLCASTGCGQGRGQPQHFGDGTRLSIL.

This clone was seen only once. Other DNA sequences of this sample code for an identical CDR3. The chain recombines TRBV9 with TRBJ1-5; 11 bases agree with TRBD1. The CDR3 is 15 residues long. With V trimmed by 0 bases and J by 5 bases, 1 base remained unmatched. Germline V CDR1 and CDR2: SGDLS, YYNGEE. The CDR3 DNA follows: TGTGCCAGCAGCGTAGGGACAGGGGGCGATCAGCCCCAGCATTTT. Its protein product is CASSVGTGGDQPQHF.

This rearrangement joins TRBV7-2 to TRBJ2-5; possible D gene TRBD2, 5 bases. The V end was cut by 5 bases, the J end by 9 bases, with 16 bases between. This CDR3 has 13 residues. Germline lookup yields CDR1 SGHTA and CDR2 FQGNSA. The CDR3 region has the DNA TGTGCCAGCAGCCCCATAACGGTGGAGGCCCAGTACTTC. This sequence encodes CASSPITVEAQYF.